This T cell receptor beta chain was profiled in a study of T-cell memory formation after mild COVID-19 (dated by TCRdb to 2020 to 2022). For the wider study: TCR sequence clusters from the two donors were found to be largely donor specific. T-cell clones expanding and contracting after mild COVID-19 in a couple of donors were tracked by longitudinal TCRalpha and TCRbeta repertoire sequencing. Two young, previously healthy adult volunteers made up the cohort, one male and one female.

Study-level results and caveats: Some responding clones were detected in pre-infection memory, suggesting pre-existing cross-reactive memory T cells joined the SARS-CoV-2 response. The study covered only a couple of mild cases, and larger cohorts including severe cases with pre-infection samples were considered necessary. Contracting CD4+ clones were found mainly in CM and EM memory subsets, while CD8+ clones were enriched in EMRA. SARS-CoV-2 specificity was not confirmed for the second-wave clones peaking on day 37. Clones that contracted from day 15 to 85 showed balanced CD4/CD8 phenotypes, whereas a second wave of clones that expanded from day 15 to 37 leaned towards CD4+.

This clonotype has more than one count but fewer than ten. Which antigen it targets is not known. No base-level quality is on record; no much larger clone is a single base apart. PBMCs were isolated by Ficoll-Paque density gradient centrifugation. CDR1 and CDR2 (SGHVS, FNYEAQ) derive from the germline V gene. From its cysteine to its phenylalanine, the CDR3 spans 15 amino acids. Kept here is only the CDR3 DNA, which spans 45 bases and is read in frame from base 1. The germline V and J ends show losses of 5 bases and 1 base respectively, and no gene match explains 4 bases of the junction. Sequencing was performed on an Illumina NovaSeq 6000. TCRalpha and TCRbeta cDNA libraries were built by 5'RACE with constant-segment primers, adding sample barcodes and unique molecular identifiers. RNA was extracted from every sample with Trizol reagent. The libraries were amplified in two PCR steps, and the second step added a second sample barcode and Illumina TruSeq adapters. The libraries were sequenced on an Illumina NovaSeq using 2 x 150 bp paired-end reads. Turning to the authors' computational methods: Demultiplexing of reads and collapsing into UMI-guided consensus sequences were performed with migec v1.2.7. Using mixcr v2.1.11, UMI consensuses were aligned to TRA and TRB V and J templates and then assembled into clonotypes. A clonotype was counted as expanded or contracted only when both edgeR and NoisET called the clonotype significant, with the noise models trained on biological replicates. edgeR calls used a false discovery rate-adjusted p below 0.01 and a log2 fold-change threshold of 1. PCA with hierarchical clustering of max-normalized trajectories of the 1000 most abundant clonotypes was used as exploratory dynamics analysis. Separately sequenced CD4+ and CD8+ repertoires were used to assign a CD4 or CD8 phenotype to each responding clone. Clones were called with MiXCR by TCRdb after fastp trimmed the public reads at Q25, and only in-frame beta chains were retained. When rows share a CDR3 protein, they turn into one entry using the most common DNA and genes. The authors' filters were not applied to this entry. This sample holds roughly 450,000 distinct CDR3 sequences; about a sixth were observed only once. Around a fifth of the sample goes to the ten largest clones.

The receptor comes from a man aged 18 to 35 who had mild COVID-19 (a few samples of this study predate the infection). The sample titles of this study are shuffled in the database, so cell type and time point are left out; the donor was told from shared clones. The receptor chain draws on TRBV7-6 and TRBJ2-3; TRBD1 agrees with 9 junctional bases. Sequenced sample: PBMCs or a T cell subset sorted from them (not recorded which). The nucleotide sequence reads as follows: TGTGCCAGCAGCCCCTGGACAGGGGGCACAGATACGCAGTATTTT. Its protein is CASSPWTGGTDTQYF.